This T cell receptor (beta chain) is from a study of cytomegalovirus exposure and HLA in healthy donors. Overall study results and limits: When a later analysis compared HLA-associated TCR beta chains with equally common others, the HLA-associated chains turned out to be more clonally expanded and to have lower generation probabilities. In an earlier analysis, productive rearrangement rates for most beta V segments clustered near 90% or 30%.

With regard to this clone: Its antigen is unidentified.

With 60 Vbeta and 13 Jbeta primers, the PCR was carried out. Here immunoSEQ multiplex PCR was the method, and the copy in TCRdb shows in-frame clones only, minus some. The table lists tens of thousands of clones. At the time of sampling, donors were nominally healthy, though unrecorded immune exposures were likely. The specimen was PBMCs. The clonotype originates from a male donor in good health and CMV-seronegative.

The CDR3 DNA reads TGTGCCAGCAGTGATGCCCCGAAGGGGGTCCGGGAGCTGTTTTTT. It is translated as CASSDAPKGVRELFF. The chain couples TRBV6-1 to TRBJ2-2, with a weak D call TRBD1 (6 bases). Per germline, CDR1 MNHNS and CDR2 SASEGT. The CDR3 spans 15 residues. Between the trimmed V and J ends, which lost 3 bases and 9 bases, there was a span of 17 bases.